The 21 T cell receptor beta chains below all came from one sample that was sequenced in a study of cytomegalovirus exposure and HLA in healthy donors. 60 Vbeta and 13 Jbeta primers were used in PCR. Sequencing used immunoSEQ multiplex PCR; TCRdb keeps in-frame clones, though not all of them. The sample gives around 140,000 clones, approximately 80% of which show up once; roughly 2.4% is in the top ten. The source material was PBMCs. All receptors derive from a woman aged 18-35 years in good health and CMV-seropositive.

The chain recombines TRBV4-1 with TRBJ2-3; D is perhaps TRBD2 (6 bases). Germline V lookup: CDR1 MGHRA, CDR2 YSYEKL. Trimming left V 1 base short and J 1 base short, with 12 bases between. This CDR3 is 16 amino acids long. The CDR3 nucleotides read TGCGCCAGCAGCCAAGCGGGGGATATTCGCACAGATACGCAGTATTTT. It yields the protein CASSQAGDIRTDTQYF.

This sequence joins TRBV11-2 and TRBJ2-7; D is ambiguous. Trimming removed 4 bases at V and 3 bases at J, with 4 bases between. There are 11 residues in the CDR3. Germline loops: CDR1 SGHAT, CDR2 FQNNGV. The DNA of the CDR3 is TGTGCCAGCAGCTCCCTCTACGAGCAGTACTTC. Translation: CASSSLYEQYF. Full variable domain (outside the CDR3, taken from reference TRBV11-2 and TRBJ2-7): EAGVAQSPRYKIIEKRQSVAFWCNPISGHATLYWYQQILGQGPKLLIQFQNNGVVDDSQLPKDRFSAERLKGVDSTLKIQPAKLEDSAVYLCASSSLYEQYFGPGTRLTVT.

This clone was counted between two and nine times. This rearrangement joins TRBV5-1 to TRBJ2-1; TRBD2 matches at 8 bases. The CDR3 loop spans 16 amino acids. Per the germline V gene, CDR1 is SGHRS and CDR2 is YFSETQ. V was clipped by 0 bases and J by 4 bases; unmatched bases: 6. CDR3 DNA sequence: TGCGCCAGCAGCTTGGCCGGGACTAGTCCTTACAATGAGCAGTTCTTC. Its protein is CASSLAGTSPYNEQFF.

The gene calls are TRBV6-1 and TRBJ2-7, with 12 positions matching TRBD2. This CDR3 has 15 residues. Germline loops: CDR1 MNHNS, CDR2 SASEGT. V lost 1 base, J lost 6 bases, and 4 bases stayed unmatched. The CDR3 region is CASSEEGLAGSEQYF. CDR3 bases: TGTGCCAGCAGTGAAGAGGGACTAGCGGGCTCCGAGCAGTACTTC.

The chain has TRBV4-1 and TRBJ2-7, with TRBD1 matching over 7 bases. The ends lost 0 bases at V and 2 bases at J; junction bases unmatched: 4. CDR1 is MGHRA, CDR2 YSYEKL, per germline. The CDR3 covers 15 residues. CDR3 in amino acids: CASSQDTGETYEQYF. CDR3 coding DNA: TGCGCCAGCAGCCAAGATACAGGGGAAACCTACGAGCAGTACTTC.

The chain uses TRBV7-2 and TRBJ2-5; 7 bases fit TRBD1. CDR1 SGHTA and CDR2 FQGNSA come from the germline V gene. The CDR3 is 14 amino acids. Losses at the gene ends were 5 bases for V and 1 base for J; bases not matched to a gene: 4. The CDR3 bases are TGTGCCAGCAGCGCCCGGGACAGCCAAGAGACCCAGTACTTC. It specifies CASSARDSQETQYF.

V gene TRBV6-5 combines with J gene TRBJ1-1; D gene unclear. Trimming cost V 0 bases and J 7 bases, with 9 bases left between them. Germline values: CDR1 MNHEY, CDR2 SVGAGI. The CDR3 has 13 amino acids. CDR3 sequence: CASSYSNAFEAFF. The CDR3, as DNA: TGTGCCAGCAGTTACTCGAACGCGTTTGAAGCTTTCTTT.

J is TRBJ2-7 and V is TRBV5-1, with D possibly being TRBD1 (5 bases). The V gene's germline CDR1 is SGHRS and CDR2 YFSETQ. V gave up 3 bases and J gave up 6 bases, with 13 bases separating them. This CDR3 spans 13 amino acids. CDR3 coding DNA: TGCGCCAGCAGCTCGCACGTGGGGCCCGAGCAGTACTTC. It translates to CASSSHVGPEQYF.

The gene calls are TRBV5-1 and TRBJ2-4, with TRBD1 matching 11 bases. The germline V gene encodes CDR1 SGHRS and CDR2 YFSETQ. The CDR3 has 20 residues. With 4 bases clipped from V and 0 bases from J, the junction kept 15 bases outside the gene matches. In DNA form, the CDR3 reads TGCGCCAGCAGCCCCTCTCCAGGGACAGGGGGTTCCTTAGCCAAAAACATTCAGTACTTC. Its translation is CASSPSPGTGGSLAKNIQYF.

This clone was detected only once. The chain uses TRBV5-1 and TRBJ1-1, with 9 bases aligning to TRBD1. The CDR3 loop spans 14 amino acids. Germline assignment: CDR1 SGHRS and CDR2 YFSETQ. V lost 4 bases, J lost 6 bases, and 7 bases stayed unmatched. The CDR3 nucleotides are TGCGCCAGCAGCCGAGAGACAGGGGGTCCTGAAGCTTTCTTT. Amino acid sequence: CASSRETGGPEAFF.

The gene calls are TRBV19 and TRBJ1-6; the match to TRBD1 covers 9 bases. This CDR3 comprises 16 residues. After removal of 5 bases from V and 7 bases from J, the junction contained 9 bases not matched to a gene. Per germline, CDR1 LNHDA and CDR2 SQIVND (reference sequence). CDR3 DNA sequence: TGTGCCAGTAGTTCGTCGCGGACAGGGGCGAATTCACCCCTCCACTTT. Residues: CASSSSRTGANSPLHF. The complete variable domain, with remaining parts taken from reference TRBV19 and TRBJ1-6, reads DGGITQSPKYLFRKEGQNVTLSCEQNLNHDAMYWYRQDPGQGLRLIYYSQIVNDFQKGDIAEGYSVSREKKESFPLTVTSAQKNPTAFYLCASSSSRTGANSPLHFGNGTRLTVT.

This clone was seen only once. The chain couples TRBV15 to TRBJ1-2; maybe TRBD1 (6 bases). Trimming stripped 0 bases from V and 8 bases from J, with 16 bases between. The CDR3 sequence is 15 residues long. CDR1 is LNHNV, CDR2 YYDKDF, per germline (reference sequence). CDR3 sequence (DNA): TGTGCCACCAGCAGAGATTTGGGACATGGGATCGGCTACACCTTC. Its translation: CATSRDLGHGIGYTF.

The chain links TRBV6-5 to TRBJ2-7, with D possibly matching TRBD1 (5 bases). V was cut by 7 bases and J by 2 bases, with 9 bases left in between. In germline, CDR1 is MNHEY, CDR2 SVGAGI. The CDR3 has 12 residues. The CDR3 DNA reads as TGTGCCAGCACGGACATGACCTACGAGCAGTACTTC. It yields the protein CASTDMTYEQYF.

J is TRBJ1-6 and V is TRBV27; a possible D gene is TRBD1 (6 bases). Germline lookup yields CDR1 MNHEY and CDR2 SMNVEV (reference sequence). The CDR3 sequence is 15 residues long. The V and J ends lost 7 bases and 5 bases respectively, with 15 bases between them. CDR3 sequence reads: CASMNRVPNNSPLHF. CDR3 DNA sequence: TGTGCCAGCATGAACAGGGTGCCTAATAATTCACCCCTCCACTTT.

Here the CDR3 reads CASSQTGYYGYTF. CDR3 in DNA: TGTGCCAGCAGTCAGACAGGATACTATGGCTACACCTTC. The gene calls are TRBV6-1 and TRBJ1-2, with a tentative D call TRBD1 (6 bases). Trimming took 5 bases from V and 3 from J, leaving 10 bases between them. The germline V gene has CDR1 MNHNS and CDR2 SASEGT. The CDR3 length is 13 residues.

V gene TRBV30 combines with J gene TRBJ2-3; D is possibly TRBD1 (5 bases). The germline gives CDR1 GTSNPN, CDR2 SVGIG (reference sequence). The CDR3 extends over 14 amino acids. V lost 0 bases to trimming and J lost 5 bases, with 12 bases between them. In DNA, the CDR3 is TGTGCCTGGAGTGTAAAGGGGAAGGGAGATACGCAGTATTTT. Translating it yields CAWSVKGKGDTQYF.

The chain has TRBV11-2 and TRBJ2-7; tentative D call: TRBD1 (5 bases). The CDR3 is made up of 12 amino acids. Germline CDR1 and CDR2: SGHAT and FQNNGV. Trimming shortened V by 4 bases and J by 2 bases, and 6 bases separated the two germline ends. For the CDR3, the DNA is TGTGCCAGCAGCTCGGACACCTACGAGCAGTACTTC. Amino acids: CASSSDTYEQYF.

This clone was detected only once. This sequence joins TRBV7-6 and TRBJ1-5; D not resolved. CDR1 and CDR2 from the germline V gene are SGHVS and FNYEAQ. V dropped 1 base and J dropped 0 bases, with 16 bases sitting between them. The CDR3 length is 18 residues. This CDR3 is CASSLDRLGSHSNQPQHF. In DNA form, the CDR3 reads TGTGCCAGCAGCTTAGATAGGTTGGGGAGTCATAGCAATCAGCCCCAGCATTTT.

The CDR3 loop is CASSSPGAYGYTF. Here the CDR3 DNA reads TGTGCCAGCAGTTCCCCAGGCGCGTACGGCTACACCTTC. V gene TRBV28 combines with J gene TRBJ1-2; D is uncertain. CDR1 MDHEN and CDR2 SYDVKM come from the germline V gene. The CDR3 runs 13 residues. Trimming left V 4 bases short and J 8 bases short, with 14 bases between.

CDR3 region: CASSLGGLATNEKLFF. The CDR3 DNA follows: TGTGCCAGCAGCTTAGGGGGGCTCGCAACTAATGAAAAACTGTTTTTT. The chain joins TRBV7-2 to TRBJ1-4; D may be TRBD1 (6 bases). The germline CDR1 and CDR2 sequences are SGHTA and FQGNSA. The CDR3 covers 16 residues. V dropped 1 base and J dropped 0 bases, with 9 bases sitting between them.

This clone rates as medium-sized. This chain links TRBV25-1 with TRBJ2-3; 7 nucleotides line up with TRBD2. This CDR3 has 14 residues. After removal of 4 bases from V and 3 bases from J, the junction contained 4 bases not matched to a gene. The germline V gene encodes CDR1 MGHDK and CDR2 SYGVNS. CDR3 nucleotide sequence: TGTGCCAGCAGTGGGAGCGGGGAAACAGATACGCAGTATTTT. Its protein is CASSGSGETDTQYF.